The 29 T cell receptor beta chains in this list originate from one sample, sequenced in a study of control samples from healthy donors and cancer patients. Repertoires were generated with immunoSEQ multiplex PCR, while TCRdb's copy carries only in-frame clones and drops some. The sample lists roughly 150,000 clones; around nine tenths were seen once. The sequenced sample was blood. The receptor set was obtained from a young man in good health.

The chain employs TRBV28 and TRBJ2-2; D unclear. V was trimmed by 6 bases and J by 7 bases, leaving 18 bases between them. This CDR3 has 15 amino acids. CDR1 MDHEN and CDR2 SYDVKM come from the germline V gene. This CDR3 is CASSSSTRFRGELFF. Here the CDR3 DNA reads TGTGCCAGCAGCTCTTCGACTCGATTCCGCGGGGAGCTGTTTTTT.

The rearrangement uses TRBV4-2 and TRBJ2-5, with D perhaps assigned TRBD1 or TRBD2 (6 bases each). The CDR3 extends over 16 amino acids. The ends were cut back, 0 bases at V and 5 bases at J, with 16 bases in the middle. The V gene's germline CDR1 is LGHNA and CDR2 YNFKEQ. In nucleotides, the CDR3 is TGTGCCAGCAGCCAAGATTTCTCGGGGGCAACTGAGACCCAGTACTTC. It is translated as CASSQDFSGATETQYF.

This chain links TRBV14 with TRBJ2-3; D possibly matches TRBD1 or TRBD2 (5 bases each). V lost 3 bases to trimming and J lost 4 bases, with 17 bases between them. This CDR3 has 16 residues. Germline CDR1 SGHDN, CDR2 FVKESK. The CDR3 spells CASSQPGTPGADTQYF. The DNA for the CDR3 is TGTGCCAGCAGCCAGCCCGGGACCCCCGGGGCAGATACGCAGTATTTT.

The V and J genes are TRBV10-3 and TRBJ1-6, with a weak D call TRBD1 (6 bases). V was shortened by 0 bases and J by 13 bases, with 10 bases between the two germline ends. CDR1 is ENHRY and CDR2 is SYGVKD in the germline V gene. This CDR3 spans 13 amino acids. This CDR3 reads CAISESEGVPLHF. CDR3 sequence (DNA): TGTGCCATCAGTGAGTCGGAGGGGGTTCCCCTCCACTTT.

This chain joins TRBV18 and TRBJ2-3; 7 bases line up with TRBD1. Per the germline V gene, CDR1 is KGHSH and CDR2 is LQKENI. The CDR3 covers 13 residues. With V trimmed by 6 bases and J by 3 bases, 3 bases remained unmatched. CDR3 protein: CASSLQGTDTQYF. The CDR3 coding sequence is TGTGCCAGCTCTCTACAGGGGACAGATACGCAGTATTTT.

The chain combines TRBV4-2 with TRBJ2-3; D call uncertain. Germline-derived CDR1 and CDR2 are LGHNA and YNFKEQ. The CDR3 totals 13 residues. V was pared by 0 bases and J by 6 bases, with 7 bases between. CDR3 in DNA: TGTGCCAGCAGCCAAGAGTGGGTTGATACGCAGTATTTT. It is translated as CASSQEWVDTQYF.

This clone is a singleton in its sample. The V and J genes are TRBV7-3 and TRBJ2-3; D is uncertain. The germline V and J ends were trimmed by 4 bases and 1 base, with 15 bases remaining between them. This CDR3 is built from 16 residues. Germline assignment: CDR1 SGHTA and CDR2 FQGTGA. The CDR3 protein is CASSSTPNGGTDTQYF. The CDR3 nucleotides are TGTGCCAGCAGCTCAACACCAAATGGGGGCACAGATACGCAGTATTTT.

By proportion, this clone is medium-sized. This sample includes further DNA sequences coding for the same CDR3. This chain connects TRBV4-3 to TRBJ2-3, with D unclear. V was clipped by 0 bases and J by 5 bases, with 9 bases between them. Germline V gene data show CDR1 as LGHNA and CDR2 as YSLEER. The CDR3 consists of 14 residues. CDR3 bases: TGCGCCAGCAGCCAAGATCGATCAGGAGATACGCAGTATTTT. Amino acids: CASSQDRSGDTQYF.

The chain combines TRBV27 with TRBJ2-4; D gene ambiguous. With 10 bases removed from V and 0 bases from J, the gap between germline ends came to 10 bases. The CDR3 sequence is 13 residues long. Per the germline V gene, CDR1 is MNHEY and CDR2 is SMNVEV (reference sequence). CDR3 coding DNA: TGTGCCATCTTGGACCGAGCCAAAAACATTCAGTACTTC. This encodes CAILDRAKNIQYF.

This sequence joins TRBV7-9 and TRBJ1-2, with 7 bases fitting TRBD1. Germline V gene sequence: CDR1 SEHNR, CDR2 FQNEAQ (reference sequence). Trimming cost V 0 bases and J 7 bases; bases outside gene matches: 5. The CDR3 consists of 14 residues. The CDR3 reads CASSLAEGASGYTF. The CDR3 DNA reads as TGTGCCAGCAGCTTAGCGGAGGGGGCTTCTGGCTACACCTTC. The variable domain in full, completed from reference TRBV7-9 and TRBJ1-2, reads DTGVSQNPRHKITKRGQNVTFRCDPISEHNRLYWYRQTLGQGPEFLTYFQNEAQLEKSRLLSDRFSAERPKGSFSTLEIQRTEQGDSAMYLCASSLAEGASGYTFGSGTRLTVV.

The genes are TRBV7-2 and TRBJ2-3; tentatively, D is TRBD2 (5 bases). There are 13 residues in the CDR3. Deletions cut 4 bases from V and 1 base from J, with 6 bases between. The V gene's germline CDR1 is SGHTA and CDR2 FQGNSA. CDR3 nucleotides: TGTGCCAGCAGCTCCGGGGGCACAGATACGCAGTATTTT. Protein: CASSSGGTDTQYF.

The gene calls are TRBV6-1 and TRBJ2-3; D ambiguous. The CDR3 totals 14 residues. Between the trimmed V and J ends, which lost 1 base and 2 bases, there was a span of 7 bases. Germline V gives CDR1 MNHNS, CDR2 SASEGT. In DNA form, the CDR3 reads TGTGCCAGCAGTGAAGGTGGGCCCACAGATACGCAGTATTTT. Amino acids: CASSEGGPTDTQYF.

This chain connects TRBV2 to TRBJ2-7, with D uncertain. The CDR3 is made up of 13 amino acids. V gave up 7 bases and J gave up 1 base, with 11 bases separating them. Germline assignment: CDR1 SNHLY and CDR2 FYNNEI. Here the CDR3 DNA reads TGTGCCAGCAACGAGGATTGGTCCTACGAGCAGTACTTC. The encoded protein is CASNEDWSYEQYF.

V usage is TRBV4-2 and J usage is TRBJ2-5; 7 bases agree with TRBD2. Germline CDR1 reads LGHNA; CDR2 reads YNFKEQ. This CDR3 is built from 14 residues. The junction had 1 base not matched to a gene; V was cut back by 3 bases and J by 0 bases. The CDR3 spells CASSQLADQETQYF. The CDR3 nucleotides read TGTGCCAGCAGCCAGCTAGCGGACCAAGAGACCCAGTACTTC.

In nucleotides, the CDR3 is TGTGCCAGCAGCAAGGACAGGGCACACACCATATATTTT. It specifies CASSKDRAHTIYF. V gene TRBV21-1 combines with J gene TRBJ1-3; the table gives TRBD1 as D, unverified against the DNA. TRBV21-1 is termed a pseudogene. The CDR3 is 13 amino acids.

This chain connects TRBV7-2 to TRBJ1-1; TRBD1 aligns across 9 bases. Germline CDR1 and CDR2: SGHTA and FQGNSA. The J segment lost 5 bases and the V segment lost 2 bases, leaving 9 bases of the junction unmatched. CDR3 length equals 16 residues. The CDR3 loop reads CASSLFPGQGLTEAFF. CDR3 DNA sequence: TGTGCCAGCAGCTTATTTCCGGGACAGGGTCTGACTGAAGCTTTCTTT.

The V gene is TRBV12-3 or TRBV12-4, the J gene TRBJ1-2; possibly TRBD1 for D (5 bases). V was trimmed by 8 bases and J by 8 bases, leaving 12 bases between them. The CDR3 loop spans 11 amino acids. Here the CDR3 DNA reads TGTGCCAGCGTCAGGGATTGGGGCTACACCTTC. Protein product: CASVRDWGYTF.

The CDR3 protein is CASSFGRGPEQYF. The CDR3 DNA is TGTGCCAGCAGTTTTGGGAGAGGGCCCGAGCAGTACTTC. The chain uses TRBV27 and TRBJ2-7; D is possibly TRBD2 (5 bases). The CDR3 totals 13 residues. CDR1 is MNHEY, CDR2 SMNVEV, per germline (reference sequence). With 3 bases removed from V and 6 bases from J, the gap between germline ends came to 12 bases.

The chain employs TRBV11-3 and TRBJ1-1, with D uncertain. Germline V gene data show CDR1 as SGHNT and CDR2 as YENEEA. V dropped 0 bases and J dropped 2 bases, with 7 bases sitting between them. The CDR3 spans 14 residues. The CDR3 spells CASSLEFRNTEAFF. CDR3 bases: TGTGCCAGCAGCTTAGAATTCCGAAACACTGAAGCTTTCTTT.

V is TRBV24-1 and J is TRBJ2-4; D might be TRBD1 or TRBD2, each matching 5 bases. V was trimmed by 2 bases and J by 1 base, leaving 11 bases between them. There are 16 residues in the CDR3. The V gene's germline CDR1 is KGHDR and CDR2 SFDVKD. CDR3 DNA: TGTGCCACCAGTGATTCGGGACCTGGGGCCAAAAACATTCAGTACTTC. It specifies CATSDSGPGAKNIQYF.

The gene calls are TRBV7-3 and TRBJ2-3, with a possible D match to TRBD2 (7 bases). Germline V gene data show CDR1 as SGHTA and CDR2 as FQGTGA. V was pared by 5 bases and J by 3 bases, with 15 bases between. CDR3 length: 15 residues. CDR3 sequence (DNA): TGTGCCAGCAGCCCGGGGGGCCGTTCGACAGATACGCAGTATTTT. Protein: CASSPGGRSTDTQYF.

This clone showed up just a few times. The chain couples TRBV5-8 to TRBJ1-1, with D unresolved. Germline CDR1 is SGHTS and CDR2 is YDEGEE. V shed 2 bases and J shed 11 bases, with 4 bases lying between them. The CDR3 is 9 residues long. The CDR3 loop reads CASSFRAFF. CDR3 nucleotides: TGTGCCAGCAGCTTTCGGGCTTTCTTT.

The chain couples TRBV6-6 to TRBJ2-1; no clear D. Germline assignment: CDR1 MNHNY and CDR2 SVGAGI (reference sequence). CDR3 length equals 14 residues. Deletions cut 5 bases from V and 1 base from J, with 9 bases between. CDR3 in amino acids: CASSGGVSYNEQFF. DNA of the CDR3: TGTGCCAGCAGTGGTGGGGTTTCCTACAATGAGCAGTTCTTC.

The chain joins TRBV5-4 to TRBJ2-5, with D perhaps matching TRBD2 (6 bases). Germline CDR1 is SGHNT and CDR2 is YYREEE (reference sequence). Trimming pared 0 bases from V and 4 bases from J, leaving 13 bases between. The CDR3 spans 15 residues. The DNA of the CDR3 is TGTGCCAGCAGCTTGGCCGTCGGGAGACGAGAGACCCAGTACTTC. Translating it yields CASSLAVGRRETQYF.

The rearrangement links TRBV18 to TRBJ2-7; TRBD2 agrees at 11 bases. The ends lost 6 bases at V and 3 bases at J; junction bases unmatched: 4. CDR1 and CDR2 from the germline V gene are KGHSH and LQKENI. The CDR3 loop spans 14 amino acids. DNA for the CDR3: TGTGCCAGCTCGACTAGCGGGAAAAGCTACGAGCAGTACTTC. Its protein product is CASSTSGKSYEQYF.

The V call is TRBV27, the J call TRBJ1-6; D ambiguous. Germline lookup yields CDR1 MNHEY and CDR2 SMNVEV (reference sequence). V shed 6 bases and J shed 3 bases, with 15 bases lying between them. The CDR3 is 16 amino acids. The CDR3 sequence is CASSHPPRGYNSPLHF. The DNA of the CDR3 is TGTGCCAGCAGCCACCCCCCTCGGGGCTATAATTCACCCCTCCACTTT.

This chain joins TRBV7-2 and TRBJ2-3; D not certain. CDR1 SGHTA and CDR2 FQGNSA come from the germline V gene. This CDR3 is 12 amino acids long. V lost 1 base, J lost 7 bases, and 6 bases lay in between. Here the CDR3 DNA reads TGTGCCAGCAGCTTAGATGGGTATACGCAGTATTTT. Translating it yields CASSLDGYTQYF.

V usage is TRBV7-9 and J usage is TRBJ2-3, with TRBD2 matching over 10 bases. V trimming: 2 bases; J trimming: 3 bases; junction bases outside the gene matches: 2. The germline V gene encodes CDR1 SEHNR and CDR2 FQNEAQ (reference sequence). This CDR3 has 15 amino acids. The CDR3: CASSLTTSGTDTQYF. The CDR3 DNA sequence: TGTGCCAGCAGCTTAACGACTAGCGGGACAGATACGCAGTATTTT.

In this sample, this clone turned up once. V and J are TRBV6-1 and TRBJ2-5; D remains ambiguous. Germline assignment: CDR1 MNHNS and CDR2 SASEGT. This CDR3 has 13 residues. V was cut by 0 bases and J by 3 bases, with 5 bases left in between. CDR3 residues: CASSEAKKETQYF. CDR3 coding DNA: TGTGCCAGCAGTGAAGCTAAGAAAGAGACCCAGTACTTC.